This T cell receptor (beta chain) was sequenced in a study of blood T cell repertoires in COVID-19. The wider study: COVID-19 samples from acute and convalescent phases originated in the United States, Italy and Spain.

The germline V gene has CDR1 SGHTA and CDR2 FQGNSA. This CDR3 comprises 14 residues. V lost 3 bases and J 0 bases, leaving 6 bases between the germline ends. This clone has only a few counts. Original processing methods: Amplification from reference gene primers served as the basis for estimated nucleated cell counts. The repertoire was sequenced with immunoSEQ multiplex PCR; TCRdb's copy has only in-frame clones and lacks some. V, J and clone size were drawn from that table, and D and trimming were deduced from the DNA. The sample has approximately 300,000 clones, 86% seen once. This clonotype was sampled from a woman aged 50 to 60 with acute or convalescent COVID-19. The genes are TRBV7-2 and TRBJ1-3; no reliable D call. Sequencing was performed on peripheral blood. The CDR3 nucleotides are TGTGCCAGCAGCTTTGAGTCCTCTGGAAACACCATATATTTT. Its translation: CASSFESSGNTIYF.